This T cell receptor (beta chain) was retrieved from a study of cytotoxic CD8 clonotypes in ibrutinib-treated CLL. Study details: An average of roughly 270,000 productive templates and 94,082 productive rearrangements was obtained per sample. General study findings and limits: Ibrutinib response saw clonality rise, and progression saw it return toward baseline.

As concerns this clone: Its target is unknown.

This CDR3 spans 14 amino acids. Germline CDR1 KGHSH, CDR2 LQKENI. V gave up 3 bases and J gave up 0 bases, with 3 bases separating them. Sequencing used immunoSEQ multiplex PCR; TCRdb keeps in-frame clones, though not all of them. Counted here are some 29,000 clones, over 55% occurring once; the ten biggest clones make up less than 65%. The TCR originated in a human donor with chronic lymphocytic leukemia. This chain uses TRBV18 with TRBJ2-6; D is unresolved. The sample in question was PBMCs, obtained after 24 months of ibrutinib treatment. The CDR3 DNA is TGTGCCAGCTCACCGCTCTCTGGGGCCAACGTCCTGACTTTC. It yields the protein CASSPLSGANVLTF.